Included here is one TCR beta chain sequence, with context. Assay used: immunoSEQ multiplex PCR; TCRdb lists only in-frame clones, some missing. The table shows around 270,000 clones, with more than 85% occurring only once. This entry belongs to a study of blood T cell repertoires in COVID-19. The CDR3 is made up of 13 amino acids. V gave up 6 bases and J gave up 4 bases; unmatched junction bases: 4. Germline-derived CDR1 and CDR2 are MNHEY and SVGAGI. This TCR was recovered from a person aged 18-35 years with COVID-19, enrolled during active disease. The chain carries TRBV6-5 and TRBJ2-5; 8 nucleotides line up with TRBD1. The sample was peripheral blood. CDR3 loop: CASSYQGAETQYF. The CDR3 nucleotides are TGTGCCAGCAGCTATCAGGGGGCAGAGACCCAGTACTTC.